The clone carrying this T cell receptor (beta chain) showed up just a few times. What it binds is not known. The data are from a study of neurological immune-mediated disorders. TCRdb re-analysed the 5' RACE reads in MiXCR, keeping a single row per CDR3 protein. The sample lists about 66,000 distinct CDR3 sequences, roughly 5.5% seen once, with less than 3.5% in the top ten. From germline, CDR1 is SGHRS and CDR2 YFSETQ. The CDR3 runs to 16 residues. Losses at the gene ends were 4 bases for V and 0 bases for J; bases not matched to a gene: 8. Study-wide findings and caveats: It was the repertoires of 18 of 34 multiple sclerosis patients that phylogenetic grouping placed in one related-CDR3 cluster, which is a possible signature.

Sequencing input: PBMCs. The chain has TRBV5-1 and TRBJ2-3, with 7 nucleotides matching TRBD1. The origin of this receptor is a woman in her twenties or thirties with multiple sclerosis. CDR3 loop: CASSLTGQESTDTQYF. The CDR3 nucleotides are TGCGCCAGCAGCCTTACTGGACAGGAAAGCACAGATACGCAGTATTTT.